What follows are 23 T cell receptor beta chains derived from one specimen sequenced in a study of CD8+ T cells in alopecia areata. Treatment described: oral pan-JAK inhibitor, 5-10 mg twice daily. In each case, RNA was isolated and then reverse transcribed into cDNA as the sequencing template. Produced via immunoSEQ multiplex PCR; TCRdb's table is partial and in-frame only. The data contain about 220,000 clones, around three fifths of them singletons. Sequencing used CD4+ T cells sorted from blood, obtained at week 4, from a patient treated with tofacitinib. Every receptor here comes from a human donor with alopecia areata.

The CDR3: CASSGPRQTGELFF. In DNA form, the CDR3 reads TGTGCCAGCAGTGGTCCTCGGCAAACCGGGGAGCTGTTTTTT. The gene calls are TRBV2 and TRBJ2-2; D call uncertain. This CDR3 is built from 14 residues. Trimming shortened V by 4 bases and J by 5 bases, and 11 bases separated the two germline ends. Germline V gives CDR1 SNHLY, CDR2 FYNNEI.

This clone has just a few counts. V gene TRBV6-5 combines with J gene TRBJ1-2; possibly TRBD1 for D (6 bases). V lost 3 bases, J lost 6 bases, and 11 bases lay in between. Germline CDR1 and CDR2: MNHEY and SVGAGI. The CDR3 is 13 amino acids. This CDR3 reads CASSYSQGHGYTF. The DNA of the CDR3 is TGTGCCAGCAGTTATTCACAGGGCCATGGCTACACCTTC.

This clone was recorded a few times. This chain joins TRBV19 and TRBJ1-6, with D possibly being TRBD1 (5 bases). Germline V gene lookup returns CDR1 LNHDA and CDR2 SQIVND (reference sequence). V lost 3 bases to trimming and J lost 11 bases, with 14 bases between them. The CDR3 is 14 residues long. CDR3: CASSIDSTTAPLHF. The CDR3 nucleotides are TGTGCCAGTAGTATCGATTCGACGACAGCACCCCTCCACTTT.

The rearrangement joins TRBV7-6 to TRBJ1-5, with unresolved D. The V gene lost 2 bases and the J gene lost 4 bases, with 6 bases spanning the gap. Germline V lookup: CDR1 SGHVS, CDR2 FNYEAQ. The CDR3 spans 13 residues. CDR3 coding DNA: TGTGCCAGCAGCTTAACGTTGAATCAGCCCCAGCATTTT. Translation: CASSLTLNQPQHF.

This sequence joins TRBV5-1 and TRBJ2-7; D call uncertain. The CDR3 totals 12 residues. The germline V and J ends were trimmed by 0 bases and 6 bases, with 7 bases remaining between them. The germline V gene has CDR1 SGHRS and CDR2 YFSETQ. The CDR3 is CASSLAESEQYF. The CDR3 DNA reads TGCGCCAGCAGCTTGGCGGAGAGCGAGCAGTACTTC.

The sample holds a few counts of this clone. This chain connects TRBV25-1 to TRBJ1-2; TRBD1 agrees at 8 bases. CDR3 length equals 11 residues. Trimming cost V 8 bases and J 4 bases; bases outside gene matches: 0. CDR1 is MGHDK, CDR2 SYGVNS, per germline. CDR3: CASGTGYGYTF. The CDR3 DNA sequence: TGTGCCAGCGGGACAGGCTATGGCTACACCTTC.

This chain connects TRBV5-1 to TRBJ2-7; the D gene is possibly TRBD1 (5 bases). CDR3 length equals 15 residues. Trimming removed 1 base at V and 0 bases at J, with 11 bases between. Germline CDR1 SGHRS, CDR2 YFSETQ. Here the CDR3 DNA reads TGCGCCAGCAGCTTGCCAACACAGGTCTCCTACGAGCAGTACTTC. It specifies CASSLPTQVSYEQYF.

This clone showed up just a few times. The rearrangement joins TRBV6-6 to TRBJ2-7; tentative D call: TRBD2 (5 bases). Trimming took 2 bases from V and 2 from J, leaving 10 bases between them. Per the germline V gene, CDR1 is MNHNY and CDR2 is SVGAGI (reference sequence). The CDR3 runs 14 residues. CDR3 nucleotides: TGTGCCAGCAGTTACCAGGCGGGTGCCTACGAGCAGTACTTC. This sequence encodes CASSYQAGAYEQYF.

This clone was seen more than once but under ten times. The rearrangement uses TRBV11-2 and TRBJ2-7; weak D call: TRBD1 (6 bases). The CDR3 is 13 residues long. CDR1 is SGHAT and CDR2 is FQNNGV in the germline V gene. V lost 1 base and J 4 bases, leaving 8 bases between the germline ends. CDR3 region: CASSLAGQYEQYF. The CDR3 nucleotides read TGTGCCAGCAGCTTAGCGGGACAATACGAGCAGTACTTC.

This clone was counted a few times. The CDR3 nucleotides are TGTGCCAGCAGCGTAGGTCCAGGGGTGCGGGGCGACACAGATACGCAGTATTTT. It yields the protein CASSVGPGVRGDTDTQYF. The V and J genes are TRBV9 and TRBJ2-3; either TRBD1 or TRBD2 may fit D (6 bases each). There are 18 residues in the CDR3. Trimming removed 0 bases at V and 2 bases at J, with 19 bases between. Germline V gene sequence: CDR1 SGDLS, CDR2 YYNGEE.

The chain employs TRBV20-1 and TRBJ1-4; D remains unclear. Per germline, CDR1 DFQATT and CDR2 SNEGSKA (reference sequence). Trimming cost V 0 bases and J 7 bases, with 3 bases left between them. This CDR3 spans 11 amino acids. The CDR3 DNA sequence: TGCAGTGCTAGAGATGGTGAAAAACTGTTTTTT. It translates to CSARDGEKLFF.

Comments on this clone: With a much larger clone just one base away, this may be a read error. This chain joins TRBV2 and TRBJ1-1, with D hard to call. The V gene's germline CDR1 is SNHLY and CDR2 FYNNEI. The CDR3 has 13 amino acids. CDR3 in amino acids: CASSPFGETEALF. The CDR3 bases are TGTGCCAGCAGTCCCTTCGGGGAAACTGAAGCTCTCTTT.

This clone appeared a few times. V gene TRBV29-1 combines with J gene TRBJ2-7, with no clear D. Germline V CDR1 and CDR2: SQVTM, ANQGSEA. CDR3 size: 11 residues. V was shortened by 4 bases and J by 1 base, with 5 bases between the two germline ends. In DNA form, the CDR3 reads TGCAGCGTTGGCCATTCCTACGAGCAGTACTTC. Translation: CSVGHSYEQYF.

The rearrangement joins TRBV5-4 to TRBJ2-3, with D perhaps matching TRBD2 (6 bases). The V gene lost 3 bases and the J gene lost 3 bases, with 11 bases spanning the gap. Looked up from germline, CDR1 is SGHNT and CDR2 is YYREEE (reference sequence). CDR3 size: 14 residues. In DNA form, the CDR3 reads TGTGCCAGCAGCTCTGGGGGGAGGACAGATACGCAGTATTTT. Protein: CASSSGGRTDTQYF.

V and J are TRBV29-1 and TRBJ1-1; D not resolved. V lost 6 bases and J lost 1, with 6 bases in between. This CDR3 is 11 amino acids long. In germline, CDR1 is SQVTM, CDR2 ANQGSEA. Here the CDR3 reads CSVWKNTEAFF. Written as DNA, the CDR3 is TGCAGCGTCTGGAAGAACACTGAAGCTTTCTTT.

The V gene is TRBV4-1, the J gene TRBJ2-2; D is tentatively TRBD1 or TRBD2 (5 bases each). The germline V gene has CDR1 MGHRA and CDR2 YSYEKL. The V and J ends lost 1 base and 2 bases respectively, with 14 bases between them. This CDR3 is built from 17 residues. As DNA, the CDR3 is TGCGCCAGCAGCCAAGGGGCTCGGGGCCTAAACACCGGGGAGCTGTTTTTT. Amino acids: CASSQGARGLNTGELFF.

This chain connects TRBV14 to TRBJ1-1; no definite D call. The CDR3 contains 13 residues. The V gene lost 4 bases and the J gene lost 4 bases, with 10 bases spanning the gap. The germline V gene has CDR1 SGHDN and CDR2 FVKESK. The DNA for the CDR3 is TGTGCCAGCAGCCCCACCGTATTCACTGAAGCTTTCTTT. Translating gives CASSPTVFTEAFF.

This clone was recorded once. V gene TRBV29-1 combines with J gene TRBJ1-4; D gene ambiguous. The CDR3 contains 12 residues. V was clipped by 7 bases and J by 8 bases, with 14 bases between them. CDR1 and CDR2 from the germline V gene are SQVTM and ANQGSEA. The CDR3 is CSAIDYREKLFF. The CDR3 DNA follows: TGCAGCGCAATTGATTACCGAGAAAAACTGTTTTTT.

There are a few counts of this clone. The chain carries TRBV7-8 and TRBJ2-1; 8 nucleotides agree with TRBD2. The CDR3 is made up of 15 amino acids. V lost 5 bases, J lost 5 bases, and 8 bases stayed unmatched. From germline, CDR1 is SGHVS and CDR2 FQNEAQ. The chain's CDR3 is CASSLSGGHNNEQFF. The CDR3 DNA reads as TGTGCCAGCAGCCTAAGCGGGGGCCACAACAATGAGCAGTTCTTC.

CDR3 sequence reads: CSAGVRARSFYEQYF. For the CDR3, the DNA is TGCAGCGCCGGGGTCCGGGCCAGATCCTTCTACGAGCAGTACTTC. The rearrangement uses TRBV29-1 and TRBJ2-7, with D possibly matching TRBD2 (5 bases). The CDR3 spans 15 residues. Germline-derived CDR1 and CDR2 are SQVTM and ANQGSEA. V was cut by 7 bases and J by 3 bases, with 22 bases left in between.

In its sample, this clone was seen a few times. The chain employs TRBV6-5 and TRBJ2-7, with D perhaps given as TRBD1 or TRBD2 (5 bases each). This CDR3 region has 14 residues. V lost 6 bases to trimming and J lost 3 bases, with 15 bases between them. The germline V gene has CDR1 MNHEY and CDR2 SVGAGI. The CDR3 loop reads CASRRTGRLYEQYF. CDR3 coding DNA: TGTGCCAGCAGAAGGACGGGACGACTCTACGAGCAGTACTTC.

The chain combines TRBV29-1 with TRBJ1-1; no clear D gene. Trimming removed 4 bases at V and 6 bases at J, with 15 bases between. Germline V gene lookup returns CDR1 SQVTM and CDR2 ANQGSEA. The CDR3 is 13 residues long. CDR3 coding DNA: TGCAGCGTTGGGGGAAGAGCGACGGCTGAAGCTTTCTTT. Translation gives CSVGGRATAEAFF.

V and J are TRBV27 and TRBJ1-5; D is undetermined. V lost 11 bases, J lost 6 bases, and 11 bases lay in between. This CDR3 spans 11 amino acids. CDR1 and CDR2 (germline): MNHEY, SMNVEV (reference sequence). CDR3 nucleotide sequence: TGTGCCTCAGGATTAATTCAGCCCCAGCATTTT. Its protein product is CASGLIQPQHF.